This T cell receptor (beta chain) derives from a study of human T cells and chemical hapten exposure. The time point: patch test 1, 2 weeks after DPC sensitization. The treatment is: therapeutic diphenylcyclopropenone sensitization with weekly scalp DPC. TCRdb reprocessed the RACE reads via MiXCR and lists one record per CDR3 protein. Altogether about 99,000 distinct CDR3 sequences are present, 9.5% to 15% being singletons, with the ten largest covering 2.1%. This clonotype was seen a handful of times. The sample here was whole blood, taken in connection with sensitization to the hapten diphenylcyclopropenone (DPC). The clonotype comes from a woman aged 40 to 49 with alopecia areata. Some clones in this sample may be carry-over from other donors' samples.

The CDR3 is CASSFMASGRSRGQYF. The CDR3 DNA reads as TGTGCCAGCTCGTTTATGGCTAGCGGGAGATCGCGGGGGCAGTACTTC. The rearrangement links TRBV28 to TRBJ2-7, with 10 bases that match TRBD2. The CDR3 is 16 amino acids. The germline gives CDR1 MDHEN, CDR2 SYDVKM. V shed 8 bases, J shed 9 bases, and the junction held 19 bases outside the gene matches.